Below are 2 T cell receptor beta chains sequenced from a single sample in a study of blood T cell repertoires in COVID-19 (dated by TCRdb to the early 2020s). Library generation was performed with the immunoSEQ multiplex PCR assay. Entries here come from immuneACCESS through TCRdb and include only in-frame sequences with V and J called. Some clones fail to appear in such tables; in the studies checked, an unresolved V gene covers under half of the shortfall, and the cause of the remainder is unknown. This sample has some 180,000 clones in its table, and nearly 90% of those were observed once. The ten largest account for over 15% of the sample. The sequenced sample was peripheral blood. These receptors all stem from a man aged 45 to 65 with COVID-19, enrolled during active disease.

The CDR3 is CASSQDPTVTDTQYF. CDR3 DNA: TGTGCCAGCAGCCAAGATCCGACAGTCACAGATACGCAGTATTTT. V and J are TRBV3-1 (or the pseudogene TRBV3-2) and TRBJ2-3, with TRBD1 as a possible D gene (5 bases). CDR1 LGHDT and CDR2 YNNKEL come from the germline V gene (reference sequence). The V and J ends lost 0 bases and 2 bases respectively, with 9 bases between them. CDR3 length: 15 residues.

Here the CDR3 DNA reads TGTGCCAGCAGTCTTCAGGGGCTGTATGGCTACACCTTC. The encoded protein is CASSLQGLYGYTF. The V call is TRBV6-5, the J call TRBJ1-2, with D tentatively TRBD1 (6 bases). With 5 bases removed from V and 5 bases from J, the gap between germline ends came to 12 bases. CDR1 and CDR2 (germline): MNHEY, SVGAGI. The CDR3 sequence is 13 residues long.